This T cell receptor beta chain was recovered during a study of T cells in tumors after PD-1 blockade. The wider study: Prior checkpoint blockade, systemic immunosuppressant use, or anti-cancer therapy within 4 weeks excluded patients.

The repertoire was sequenced with immunoSEQ multiplex PCR; TCRdb's copy has only in-frame clones and lacks some. The sample carries just under 20,000 clones, more than 65% recorded once. Template: tumor biopsy or peripheral blood genomic DNA, 616-6,004 ng per sample. In this sample, this clone turned up a few times. CDR3 length: 15 residues. Germline V lookup: CDR1 SNHLY, CDR2 FYNNEI. Trimming removed 7 bases from V and 6 bases from J, with 19 bases in between. This clonotype originated in a human donor with advanced basal cell or squamous cell carcinoma (not recorded which). The chain combines TRBV2 with TRBJ2-1, with a possible D match to TRBD2 (5 bases). Sample: PBMCs, taken after anti-PD-1 therapy. The CDR3 loop is CASTESGVPGNEQFF. The CDR3 DNA follows: TGTGCCAGCACCGAGTCCGGGGTGCCGGGCAATGAGCAGTTCTTC. Filled out from reference TRBV2 and TRBJ2-1, the complete variable domain reads EPEVTQTPSHQVTQMGQEVILRCVPISNHLYFYWYRQILGQKVEFLVSFYNNEISEKSEIFDDQFSVERPDGSNFTLKIRSTKLEDSAMYFCASTESGVPGNEQFFGPGTRLTVL.